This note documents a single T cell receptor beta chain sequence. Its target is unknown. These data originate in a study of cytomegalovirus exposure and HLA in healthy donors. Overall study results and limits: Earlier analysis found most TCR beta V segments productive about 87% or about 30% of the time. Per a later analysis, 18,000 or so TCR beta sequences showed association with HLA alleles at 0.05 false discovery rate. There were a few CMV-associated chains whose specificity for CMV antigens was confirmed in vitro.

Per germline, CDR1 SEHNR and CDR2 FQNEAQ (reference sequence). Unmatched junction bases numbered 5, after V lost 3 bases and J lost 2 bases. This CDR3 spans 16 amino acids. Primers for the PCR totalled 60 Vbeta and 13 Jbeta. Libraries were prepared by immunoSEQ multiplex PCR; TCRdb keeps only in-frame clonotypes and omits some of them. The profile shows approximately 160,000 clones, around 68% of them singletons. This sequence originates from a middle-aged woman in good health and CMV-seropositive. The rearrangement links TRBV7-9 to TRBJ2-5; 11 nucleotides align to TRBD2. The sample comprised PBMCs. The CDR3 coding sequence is TGTGCCAGCAGCTTCAGGACTAGCGGGCAACAAGAGACCCAGTACTTC. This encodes CASSFRTSGQQETQYF.